This TCR beta chain comes out of a study of OX40 agonist ivuxolimab in advanced cancers. Points on this clone: The antigen remains unidentified.

The assay was immunoSEQ multiplex PCR, and TCRdb's table has in-frame clones only and misses some. The table records roughly 80,000 clones, 85% of them present only once. Whole-study results and caveats: Clones of CD4+ and CD8+ blood T cells grew by week 6 at doses of 0.1 to 3.0 mg/kg. Compared with others, partial responders at 0.1-3.0 mg/kg displayed clonal expansion among the lowest.

The CDR3 covers 16 residues. The trim removed 0 bases at V and 1 base at J, leaving 5 bases unmatched. CDR1 and CDR2 (germline): SGHRS, YFSETQ. Prior autoimmune disease or systemic immunosuppression barred patients. This sample comprised CD4+ or CD8+ T cells sorted from blood, obtained in a trial of the OX40 agonist ivuxolimab. The rearrangement links TRBV5-1 to TRBJ2-5, with 8 bases fitting TRBD2. This receptor was taken from an adult with an advanced solid tumor such as melanoma, head and neck, liver or kidney cancer. CDR3 sequence reads: CASSLASGGLQETQYF. CDR3 nucleotides: TGCGCCAGCAGCTTGGCCAGCGGGGGCCTCCAAGAGACCCAGTACTTC.